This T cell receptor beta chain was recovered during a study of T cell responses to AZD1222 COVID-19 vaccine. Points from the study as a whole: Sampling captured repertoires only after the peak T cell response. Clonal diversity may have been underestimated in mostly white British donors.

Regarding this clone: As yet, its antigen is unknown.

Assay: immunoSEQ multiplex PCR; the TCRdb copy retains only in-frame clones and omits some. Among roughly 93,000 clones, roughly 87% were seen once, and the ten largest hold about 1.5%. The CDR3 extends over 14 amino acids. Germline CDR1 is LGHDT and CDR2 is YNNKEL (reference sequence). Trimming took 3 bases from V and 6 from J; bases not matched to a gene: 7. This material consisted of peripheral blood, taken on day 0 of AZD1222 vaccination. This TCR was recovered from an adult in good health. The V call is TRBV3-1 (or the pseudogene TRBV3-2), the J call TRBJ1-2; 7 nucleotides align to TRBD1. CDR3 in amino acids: CASSHPGGENGYTF. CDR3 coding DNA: TGTGCCAGCAGCCATCCAGGGGGGGAAAATGGCTACACCTTC.